A single T cell receptor beta chain is shown here with its context. This CDR3 is built from 13 residues. Deletions cut 4 bases from V and 3 bases from J, with 8 bases between. Germline V CDR1 and CDR2: SGHNT, YYREEE (reference sequence). Repertoires were generated with immunoSEQ multiplex PCR, while TCRdb's copy carries only in-frame clones and drops some. This table holds about 9,600 clones, about 80% found once. This sample is drawn from a study of STAT5B mutations in CD4+ large granular lymphocyte leukemia. The genes are TRBV5-4 and TRBJ2-1, with D possibly being TRBD1 (5 bases). Material for sequencing was PBMCs. The sequence was obtained from a man in his 60s with CD4+ T-cell large granular lymphocyte leukemia. The CDR3 reads CASSRDSYNEQFF. As DNA, the CDR3 is TGTGCCAGCAGCCGAGACAGCTACAATGAGCAGTTCTTC.